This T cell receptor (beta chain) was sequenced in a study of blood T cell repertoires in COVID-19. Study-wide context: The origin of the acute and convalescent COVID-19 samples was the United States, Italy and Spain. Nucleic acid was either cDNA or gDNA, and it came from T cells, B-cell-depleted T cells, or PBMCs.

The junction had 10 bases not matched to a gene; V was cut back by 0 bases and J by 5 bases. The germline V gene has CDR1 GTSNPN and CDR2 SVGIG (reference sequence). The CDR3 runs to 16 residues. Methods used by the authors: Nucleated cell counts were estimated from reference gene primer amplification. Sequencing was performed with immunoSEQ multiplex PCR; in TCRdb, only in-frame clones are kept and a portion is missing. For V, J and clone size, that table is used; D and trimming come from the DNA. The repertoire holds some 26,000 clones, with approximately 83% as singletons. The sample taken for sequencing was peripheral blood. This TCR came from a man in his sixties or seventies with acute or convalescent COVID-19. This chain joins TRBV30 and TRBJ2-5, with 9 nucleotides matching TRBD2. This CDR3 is CAWSVLTAGGGETQYF. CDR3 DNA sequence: TGTGCCTGGAGTGTACTCACAGCGGGGGGAGGGGAGACCCAGTACTTC.